This T cell receptor beta chain was sequenced during a study of blood T cell repertoires in COVID-19. Turning to the study itself: From the United States, Italy and Spain came samples of acute and convalescent COVID-19.

Authors' analysis steps: Cell counts per sample came from amplifying reference gene primers. Profiled with immunoSEQ multiplex PCR; TCRdb holds only in-frame clones, not every one. Clone size and the V and J calls come from that table; the DNA yielded D and trimming. Of about 78,000 clones detected, roughly 84% appear once; the ten largest clones hold 3% to 4.5%. The germline gives CDR1 MNHEY, CDR2 SVGAGI. CDR3 length: 14 amino acids. Trimming removed 3 bases from V and 3 bases from J, with 12 bases in between. This receptor was taken from a middle-aged man with acute or convalescent COVID-19. The chain has TRBV6-5 and TRBJ2-7; a possible D gene is TRBD1 (6 bases). The sample was peripheral blood. This CDR3 reads CASSYAQGFYEQYF. In DNA, the CDR3 is TGTGCCAGCAGTTATGCGCAGGGGTTCTACGAGCAGTACTTC.